The present entry profiles one T cell receptor (beta chain) with its context. Its specificity is not known. This specimen comes from a study of identical twins. Points from the study as a whole: Carriage of fewer insertions was seen in abundant cord blood beta clonotypes, whereas memory repertoires showed none.

Unique molecular identifiers were present on the cDNA, and a universal primer site came from template switching. TCRdb re-analysed the 5' RACE reads in MiXCR, keeping a single row per CDR3 protein. The sample lists under 900,000 distinct CDR3 sequences, around a sixth occurring once. The CDR3 runs to 16 residues. V trimming: 4 bases; J trimming: 0 bases; junction bases outside the gene matches: 5. Germline V gene lookup returns CDR1 SGDLS and CDR2 YYNGEE. The same data also contributed to another study, on T cells expressing NK-cell markers. Per that paper: Dominant NKG2C+ clonotypes accounted for roughly 1.0-8% of CD8+ T cells in a handful of donors. Leadership of the CD3+CD56-NKG2C+ fraction also belonged to these clonotypes in several donors.

Sequenced material: PBMCs. The rearrangement uses TRBV9 and TRBJ2-3, with 10 positions matching TRBD1. The sequence was collected from a woman aged 18-29 years in good health. This chain's CDR3 is CASSPRQGASTDTQYF. The CDR3 DNA reads as TGTGCCAGCAGCCCCAGACAGGGGGCGAGCACAGATACGCAGTATTTT.